The 24 T cell receptor beta chains given below trace back to one sample, sequenced in a study of T-cell memory formation after mild COVID-19. TCRdb called the 5' RACE reads again in MiXCR, with one record for every CDR3 protein. Of about 560,000 distinct CDR3 sequences listed, 17% are singletons. Sequencing used PBMCs or a T cell subset sorted from them (not recorded which). Receptors originate from an adult woman who had mild COVID-19 (a few samples of this study predate the infection). Cell type and time point are not known.

The table lists this clonotype with a few counts. The chain employs TRBV12-3 or TRBV12-4 and TRBJ2-3; tentative D call: TRBD1 (6 bases). This CDR3 region has 16 residues. Trimming pared 3 bases from V and 4 bases from J, leaving 17 bases between. CDR3 protein: CASSFQGIPAADTQYF. The CDR3 DNA sequence: TGTGCCAGCAGTTTTCAGGGGATCCCGGCCGCAGATACGCAGTATTTT.

The chain links TRBV7-9 to TRBJ2-1, with D perhaps matching TRBD1 (7 bases). Germline CDR1 reads SEHNR; CDR2 reads FQNEAQ (reference sequence). The CDR3 length is 12 residues. The V end lost 3 bases, the J end lost 10 bases, and 10 bases lay between the germline ends. CDR3 amino acids: CASSFRGAEQFF. CDR3 in DNA: TGTGCCAGCAGCTTCAGGGGGGCCGAGCAGTTCTTC.

The V call is TRBV4-1, the J call TRBJ2-3; TRBD2 aligns across 7 bases. The germline V gene encodes CDR1 MGHRA and CDR2 YSYEKL. The CDR3 covers 17 residues. The ends lost 1 base at V and 2 bases at J; junction bases unmatched: 9. The CDR3 spells CASSQARLAANTDTQYF. The CDR3 nucleotides are TGCGCCAGCAGCCAAGCTCGCCTAGCGGCCAACACAGATACGCAGTATTTT.

The chain joins TRBV6-5 to TRBJ1-2, with D unresolved. V gave up 1 base and J gave up 4 bases, with 7 bases separating them. Germline V gives CDR1 MNHEY, CDR2 SVGAGI. The length of the CDR3 is 13 residues. CDR3 residues: CASSYLNSYGYTF. In DNA, the CDR3 is TGTGCCAGCAGTTACTTAAACAGCTATGGCTACACCTTC.

The chain joins TRBV15 to TRBJ2-1; D is possibly TRBD1 (5 bases). V lost 0 bases, J lost 9 bases, and 12 bases lay in between. In germline, CDR1 is LNHNV, CDR2 YYDKDF (reference sequence). The CDR3 spans 14 residues. The DNA of the CDR3 is TGTGCCACCAGCAGAGATCGGATGGGGCTTGAGCAGTTCTTC. Amino acids: CATSRDRMGLEQFF.

In its sample, this clonotype was seen a few times. DNA for the CDR3: TGTGCCAGCAGTTTATCGCGGACAGGGGACTACGAGCAGTACTTC. The encoded protein is CASSLSRTGDYEQYF. The chain links TRBV27 to TRBJ2-7; 9 bases map to TRBD1. V was pared by 0 bases and J by 3 bases, with 3 bases of the junction left unmatched. Germline CDR1 reads MNHEY; CDR2 reads SMNVEV (reference sequence). The CDR3 is 15 residues long.

This clonotype was detected a few times. The J gene is TRBJ1-1, the V gene TRBV29-1; tentatively, D is TRBD1 (6 bases). Germline lookup yields CDR1 SQVTM and CDR2 ANQGSEA. CDR3 length: 10 residues. Deletions cut 3 bases from V and 9 bases from J, with 8 bases between. CDR3 region: CSVEDSQAFF. DNA for the CDR3: TGCAGCGTTGAGGACAGTCAAGCTTTCTTT.

The J gene is TRBJ1-2, the V gene TRBV12-3 or TRBV12-4; D unclear. The germline V and J ends were trimmed by 2 bases and 8 bases, with 6 bases remaining between them. The CDR3 length is 11 residues. CDR3 bases: TGTGCCAGCAGTTTAAGGTTCGGCTACACCTTC. It codes for CASSLRFGYTF.

The DNA for the CDR3 is TGTGCCAGTGGCGACAGGGCCGGCAATCAGCCCCAGCATTTT. Amino acid sequence: CASGDRAGNQPQHF. The chain carries TRBV19 and TRBJ1-5; 7 nucleotides align to TRBD1. J was trimmed by 2 bases and V by 8 bases; bases with no gene match: 6. The CDR3 is made up of 14 amino acids. The germline CDR1 and CDR2 sequences are LNHDA and SQIVND (reference sequence).

The chain is built from TRBV20-1 and TRBJ1-6, with 7 positions matching TRBD1. Per germline, CDR1 DFQATT and CDR2 SNEGSKA (reference sequence). The CDR3 spans 13 residues. After removal of 5 bases from V and 6 bases from J, the junction contained 4 bases not matched to a gene. CDR3 in amino acids: CSADRALNSPLHF. As DNA, the CDR3 is TGCAGTGCTGACAGGGCCCTTAATTCACCCCTCCACTTT.

This clonotype was recorded a few times. The V gene is TRBV29-1, the J gene TRBJ2-3; the D is unclear. The V and J ends lost 5 bases and 6 bases respectively, with 6 bases between them. In germline, CDR1 is SQVTM, CDR2 ANQGSEA. The CDR3 extends over 10 amino acids. This CDR3 reads CSVRIDTQYF. The CDR3 nucleotides read TGCAGCGTTCGGATCGATACGCAGTATTTT.

This clonotype was seen more than once but under ten times. This chain connects TRBV6-6 to TRBJ1-1; D gene ambiguous. V was pared by 5 bases and J by 11 bases, with 18 bases between. The CDR3 is 13 residues long. From germline, CDR1 is MNHNY and CDR2 SVGAGI (reference sequence). DNA of the CDR3: TGTGCCAGCAGTCCGGACCGCCCCGGCTGGGCTTTCTTT. Amino acids: CASSPDRPGWAFF.

The chain is built from TRBV5-1 and TRBJ2-2; TRBD1 matches 7 bases. Germline V CDR1 and CDR2: SGHRS, YFSETQ. This CDR3 comprises 15 residues. Germline trimming cut 2 bases from V and 3 bases from J; bases unmatched to any gene: 4. The CDR3 DNA sequence: TGCGCCAGCAGCTTCGGGACAGCATACACCGGGGAGCTGTTTTTT. It yields the protein CASSFGTAYTGELFF.

This clonotype came up a few times. The J gene is TRBJ2-1, the V gene TRBV5-6; 11 bases line up with TRBD1. Germline trimming cut 2 bases from V and 7 bases from J; bases unmatched to any gene: 5. The CDR3 covers 15 residues. CDR1 and CDR2 (germline): SGHDT, YYEEEE. The DNA for the CDR3 is TGTGCCAGCAGCTTCGGGACAGGGGGTGTAAATGAGCAGTTCTTC. This codes for CASSFGTGGVNEQFF. Variable domain in full (rest from reference TRBV5-6 and TRBJ2-1): DAGVTQSPTHLIKTRGQQVTLRCSPKSGHDTVSWYQQALGQGPQFIFQYYEEEERQRGNFPDRFSGHQFPNYSSELNVNALLLGDSALYLCASSFGTGGVNEQFFGPGTRLTVL.

The genes are TRBV6-2 or TRBV6-3 and TRBJ2-1, with TRBD1 identical over 8 bases. V gave up 0 bases and J gave up 6 bases; unmatched junction bases: 16. The CDR3 has 19 residues. Germline V gives CDR1 MNHEY, CDR2 SVGEGT. CDR3 loop: CASSYSDWRPRTGINEQFF. The CDR3 nucleotides are TGTGCCAGCAGTTACTCGGACTGGAGGCCGAGGACAGGGATCAATGAGCAGTTCTTC.

The chain carries TRBV12-3 or TRBV12-4 and TRBJ2-1, with 7 bases that match TRBD2. The CDR3 is 18 residues long. The V segment lost 3 bases and the J segment 2 bases; nucleotides outside the gene matches: 13. CDR3: CASSLLTSLQGAYNEQFF. CDR3 DNA sequence: TGTGCCAGCAGTTTGTTGACTAGCCTCCAAGGGGCCTACAATGAGCAGTTCTTC.

The chain has TRBV15 and TRBJ2-7; the D gene could be TRBD1 or TRBD2 (5 bases each). The CDR3 has 16 amino acids. Trimming removed 0 bases from V and 7 bases from J, with 19 bases in between. Germline V gene sequence: CDR1 LNHNV, CDR2 YYDKDF (reference sequence). The CDR3 DNA reads TGTGCCACCAGCAGAGATCTGGCCCCCTCGGGGCGAGAGCAGTACTTC. This translates into CATSRDLAPSGREQYF. The entire variable domain, with the rest obtained from reference TRBV15 and TRBJ2-7, is as follows: DAMVIQNPRYQVTQFGKPVTLSCSQTLNHNVMYWYQQKSSQAPKLLFHYYDKDFNNEADTPDNFQSRRPNTSFCFLDIRSPGLGDTAMYLCATSRDLAPSGREQYFGPGTRLTVT.

This clonotype showed up just a few times. The chain uses TRBV11-2 and TRBJ2-2; D gene uncertain. This CDR3 is built from 13 residues. V lost 4 bases and J lost 3, with 6 bases in between. Germline CDR1 is SGHAT and CDR2 is FQNNGV. CDR3 protein: CASSWVYTGELFF. The CDR3 DNA sequence: TGTGCCAGCAGCTGGGTCTACACCGGGGAGCTGTTTTTT.

A few counts support this clonotype. The chain combines TRBV18 with TRBJ1-1; a weak D match, TRBD1 (5 bases). Germline V gene lookup returns CDR1 KGHSH and CDR2 LQKENI. The CDR3 is 15 residues long. V lost 4 bases and J 1 base, leaving 13 bases between the germline ends. The CDR3: CASSLGRGTNTEAFF. Written as DNA, the CDR3 is TGTGCCAGCTCACTCGGACGGGGGACGAACACTGAAGCTTTCTTT. The full variable domain, rest sourced from reference TRBV18 and TRBJ1-1, is NAGVMQNPRHLVRRRGQEARLRCSPMKGHSHVYWYRQLPEEGLKFMVYLQKENIIDESGMPKERFSAEFPKEGPSILRIQQVVRGDSAAYFCASSLGRGTNTEAFFGQGTRLTVV.

The chain employs TRBV18 and TRBJ2-7, with 7 bases matching TRBD1. V dropped 3 bases and J dropped 6; count of bases not matched to a gene: 8. Germline V gene sequence: CDR1 KGHSH, CDR2 LQKENI. There are 14 residues in the CDR3. This chain's CDR3 is CASSPQGVTAEQYF. The CDR3, as DNA: TGTGCCAGCTCACCGCAGGGGGTTACAGCCGAGCAGTACTTC.

This clonotype was found once. CDR3 sequence: CASSLGTRQNTGELFF. As DNA, the CDR3 is TGTGCCAGCAGCTTAGGAACGCGACAGAACACCGGGGAGCTGTTTTTT. J is TRBJ2-2 and V is TRBV7-6; unclear D gene. CDR3 length equals 16 residues. V lost 1 base and J 1 base, leaving 10 bases between the germline ends. Germline V gene sequence: CDR1 SGHVS, CDR2 FNYEAQ.

This clonotype was seen a handful of times. CDR3 DNA sequence: TGTGCCACCAGCAGGGACAGGGGGCTGGGAGAGACCCAGTACTTC. It specifies CATSRDRGLGETQYF. This chain joins TRBV15 and TRBJ2-5; 11 bases line up with TRBD1. Germline V lookup: CDR1 LNHNV, CDR2 YYDKDF (reference sequence). Trimming took 3 bases from V and 4 from J; bases not matched to a gene: 4. The CDR3 runs to 15 residues.

At least ten counts were recorded for this clonotype. The rearrangement joins TRBV4-1 to TRBJ2-1; 9 bases align to TRBD2. Germline CDR1 MGHRA, CDR2 YSYEKL. The CDR3 is made up of 16 amino acids. Trimming took 0 bases from V and 4 from J; bases not matched to a gene: 4. The chain's CDR3 is CASSQDRLAGYNEQFF. DNA for the CDR3: TGCGCCAGCAGCCAAGATAGGCTAGCGGGGTACAATGAGCAGTTCTTC.

The chain has TRBV27 and TRBJ2-7; tentative D call: TRBD2 (6 bases). The CDR3 has 15 amino acids. CDR1 MNHEY and CDR2 SMNVEV come from the germline V gene (reference sequence). The V gene lost 6 bases and the J gene lost 0 bases, with 15 bases spanning the gap. This CDR3 reads CASSLNGSPSYEQYF. In nucleotides, the CDR3 is TGTGCCAGCAGCCTTAACGGGAGCCCCTCCTACGAGCAGTACTTC.